Listed here is a single T cell receptor (beta chain). Its specificity is unknown. TCRdb's copy holds only in-frame clones and misses some; the assay was immunoSEQ multiplex PCR. This table holds over 85,000 clones, 94% found once. The sample belongs to a study of T cell responses to AZD1222 COVID-19 vaccine. Study findings and constraints: In the spike-specific TCR repertoire, nearly half reportedly target unmutated variant regions. All repertoire sampling was performed exclusively after the peak T cell response.

This CDR3 region has 13 residues. Germline CDR1 is LGHDT and CDR2 is YNNKEL (reference sequence). V lost 9 bases and J lost 4, with 15 bases in between. Second-dose intervals of approximately 4 or approximately 12 weeks were pooled. V usage is TRBV3-1 (or the pseudogene TRBV3-2) and J usage is TRBJ1-2, with TRBD1 as a possible D gene (5 bases). The TCR was taken from an adult who received the AZD1222 COVID-19 vaccine. This sample comprised peripheral blood, obtained 28 days after the second AZD1222 dose. The CDR3 reads CASRSQGSYGYTF. For the CDR3, the DNA is TGTGCCAGTAGGTCCCAGGGCTCCTATGGCTACACCTTC.